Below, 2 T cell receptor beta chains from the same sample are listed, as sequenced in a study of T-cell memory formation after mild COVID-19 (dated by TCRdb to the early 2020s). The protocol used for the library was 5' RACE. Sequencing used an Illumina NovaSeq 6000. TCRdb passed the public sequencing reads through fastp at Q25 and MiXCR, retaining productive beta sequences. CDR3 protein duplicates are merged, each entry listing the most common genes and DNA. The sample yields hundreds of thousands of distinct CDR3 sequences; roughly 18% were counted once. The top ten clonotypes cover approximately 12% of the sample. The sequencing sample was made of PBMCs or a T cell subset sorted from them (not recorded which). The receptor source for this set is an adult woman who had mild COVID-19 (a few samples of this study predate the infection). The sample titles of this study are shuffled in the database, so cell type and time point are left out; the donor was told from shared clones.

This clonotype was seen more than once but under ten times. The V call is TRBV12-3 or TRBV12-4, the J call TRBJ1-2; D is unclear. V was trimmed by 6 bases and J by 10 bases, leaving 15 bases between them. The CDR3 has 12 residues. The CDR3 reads CASRLWLSAYTF. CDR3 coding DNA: TGTGCCAGCAGGCTCTGGTTATCAGCCTACACCTTC.

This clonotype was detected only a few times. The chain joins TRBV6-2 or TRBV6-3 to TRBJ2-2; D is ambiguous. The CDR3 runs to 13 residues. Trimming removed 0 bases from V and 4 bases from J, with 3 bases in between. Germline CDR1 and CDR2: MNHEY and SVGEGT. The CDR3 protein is CASSYSTTGELFF. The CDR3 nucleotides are TGTGCCAGCAGTTACTCGACCACCGGGGAGCTGTTTTTT.